Below, 19 T cell receptor beta chains from the same sample are listed, as sequenced in a study of cytomegalovirus exposure and HLA in healthy donors. The PCR ran on 60 Vbeta and 13 Jbeta primers. Here immunoSEQ multiplex PCR was the method, and the copy in TCRdb shows in-frame clones only, minus some. The sample comprises about 120,000 clones, more than 60% of which are singletons, and around 3% rests with the top ten. The specimen sequenced was PBMCs. The receptors here all came from a woman aged 40 to 50 in good health and CMV-seropositive.

The V and J genes are TRBV13 and TRBJ1-2; TRBD1 aligns across 9 bases. CDR3 length: 13 residues. Unmatched junction bases numbered 5, after V lost 4 bases and J lost 8 bases. The V gene's germline CDR1 is PRHDT and CDR2 FYEKMQ (reference sequence). The CDR3 coding sequence is TGTGCCAGCAGCTGGGGACAGGGTGGCGGCTACACCTTC. It yields the protein CASSWGQGGGYTF. Complete variable domain (other parts from reference TRBV13 and TRBJ1-2): AAGVIQSPRHLIKEKRETATLKCYPIPRHDTVYWYQQGPGQDPQFLISFYEKMQSDKGSIPDRFSAQQFSDYHSELNMSSLELGDSALYFCASSWGQGGGYTFGSGTRLTVV.

This chain joins TRBV29-1 and TRBJ2-3, with 13 bases aligning to TRBD2. The CDR3 is 15 residues long. J was trimmed by 3 bases and V by 1 base; bases with no gene match: 1. Germline V gene lookup returns CDR1 SQVTM and CDR2 ANQGSEA. DNA of the CDR3: TGCAGCGTTGAAGGACTAGCGGGGGGTACAGATACGCAGTATTTT. Protein: CSVEGLAGGTDTQYF.

CDR3 nucleotide sequence: TGTGCCAGTTCCCGGGAGCTTATCGTCTACGAGCAGTACTTC. Its protein is CASSRELIVYEQYF. This sequence joins TRBV6-1 and TRBJ2-7, with a possible D match to TRBD2 (6 bases). The CDR3 spans 14 residues. V was shortened by 9 bases and J by 3 bases, with 18 bases between the two germline ends. Germline V CDR1 and CDR2: MNHNS, SASEGT.

The chain has TRBV19 and TRBJ1-6; D gene ambiguous. Germline V CDR1 and CDR2: LNHDA, SQIVND (reference sequence). The CDR3 length is 15 residues. V lost 6 bases and J lost 10, with 19 bases in between. CDR3 region: CASSPYSSTGSPLHF. The CDR3 DNA is TGTGCCAGTAGCCCCTACTCATCCACGGGGTCACCCCTCCACTTT.

This chain uses TRBV6-5 with TRBJ2-5; D may be TRBD1 (5 bases). The CDR3 sequence is 15 residues long. V shed 2 bases and J shed 3 bases, with 13 bases lying between them. CDR1 and CDR2 (germline): MNHEY, SVGAGI. CDR3 sequence reads: CASSYGSPGKETQYF. The CDR3 region has the DNA TGTGCCAGCAGTTACGGATCCCCAGGGAAAGAGACCCAGTACTTC.

This clone showed up just once. This chain joins TRBV4-3 and TRBJ1-6; TRBD1 might be the D (5 bases). This CDR3 is 18 amino acids long. V lost 3 bases to trimming and J lost 0 bases, with 15 bases between them. The germline gives CDR1 LGHNA, CDR2 YSLEER. The CDR3, as DNA: TGCGCCAGCAGCCAGGCCCCTGGGGGGGACTCCTATAATTCACCCCTCCACTTT. This codes for CASSQAPGGDSYNSPLHF.

The rearrangement uses TRBV5-5 and TRBJ2-7; possible D gene TRBD1, 5 bases. The CDR3 spans 13 residues. The germline V gene encodes CDR1 SGHKS and CDR2 YYEKEE (reference sequence). Trimming took off 0 bases at V and 3 bases at J, with 7 bases between the two ends. CDR3 loop: CASSLDRLYEQYF. The CDR3 DNA follows: TGTGCCAGCAGCTTGGACAGGCTCTACGAGCAGTACTTC.

CDR3 loop: CASSLPGQGAGNTIYF. Here the CDR3 DNA reads TGCGCCAGCAGCCTCCCGGGACAGGGGGCTGGAAACACCATATATTTT. J is TRBJ1-3 and V is TRBV5-1; 11 bases map to TRBD1. This CDR3 has 16 residues. Looked up from germline, CDR1 is SGHRS and CDR2 is YFSETQ. V was pared by 4 bases and J by 2 bases, with 5 bases of the junction left unmatched.

This clone is a singleton in its sample. The chain joins TRBV6-5 to TRBJ1-5; D perhaps matches TRBD1 (5 bases). The V end was cut by 0 bases, the J end by 6 bases, with 9 bases between. This CDR3 comprises 14 residues. CDR1 MNHEY and CDR2 SVGAGI come from the germline V gene. In nucleotides, the CDR3 is TGTGCCAGCAGTTACTCCAGGGAAAGTCAGCCCCAGCATTTT. It yields the protein CASSYSRESQPQHF.

The chain recombines TRBV10-3 with TRBJ1-1; D is perhaps TRBD1 (6 bases). V was cut by 4 bases and J by 0 bases, with 24 bases left in between. In germline, CDR1 is ENHRY, CDR2 SYGVKD. The CDR3 contains 19 residues. CDR3 protein: CAISGYRVSLSPMNTEAFF. For the CDR3, the DNA is TGTGCCATCAGTGGGTACAGGGTTAGTCTCAGCCCTATGAACACTGAAGCTTTCTTT.

CDR3 nucleotides: TGCGCCAGCAGCCAAGAACGGGGATCCACCCCGAACACTGAAGCTTTCTTT. It translates to CASSQERGSTPNTEAFF. The V gene is TRBV4-3, the J gene TRBJ1-1; D not certain. Germline V gene data show CDR1 as LGHNA and CDR2 as YSLEER. V was clipped by 0 bases and J by 1 base, with 15 bases between them. This CDR3 is 17 amino acids long.

The chain has TRBV10-3 and TRBJ2-1, with D perhaps matching TRBD2 (5 bases). V lost 6 bases, J lost 4 bases, and 19 bases lay in between. This CDR3 region has 16 residues. The germline V gene encodes CDR1 ENHRY and CDR2 SYGVKD. CDR3 in DNA: TGTGCCATCAGCAGTCACCTAGCTGGGTCGTACAATGAGCAGTTCTTC. Protein: CAISSHLAGSYNEQFF.

Only one count was recorded for this clone. The rearrangement uses TRBV7-8 and TRBJ2-3; no clear D. The length of the CDR3 is 12 residues. Germline CDR1 reads SGHVS; CDR2 reads FQNEAQ. V was pared by 1 base and J by 12 bases, with 11 bases between. The CDR3 is CASSLEFYLQYF. The CDR3 nucleotides read TGTGCCAGCAGCTTAGAGTTCTATCTTCAGTATTTT.

The rearrangement uses TRBV5-1 and TRBJ1-6; 10 nucleotides match TRBD1. CDR3 length: 15 residues. Germline lookup yields CDR1 SGHRS and CDR2 YFSETQ. V lost 4 bases to trimming and J lost 5 bases; unmatched junction nucleotides: 3. CDR3 DNA sequence: TGCGCCAGCAGCGGCGGGACAGGGGATAATTCACCCCTCCACTTT. Translating gives CASSGGTGDNSPLHF.

The chain recombines TRBV4-1 with TRBJ2-6; 12 positions match TRBD1. This CDR3 spans 19 amino acids. The germline CDR1 and CDR2 sequences are MGHRA and YSYEKL. With 1 base clipped from V and 2 bases from J, the junction kept 6 bases outside the gene matches. CDR3 DNA: TGCGCCAGCAGCCAAGGGCCGGGACAGGGGGCCGCTGGGGCCAACGTCCTGACTTTC. Its protein product is CASSQGPGQGAAGANVLTF.

This clone was seen a few times. V is TRBV21-1 and J is TRBJ2-5; TRBD2 is the table's D call and was not checked against the DNA. TRBV21-1 is labeled a pseudogene. CDR3 length: 12 amino acids. The chain's CDR3 is CASSNLQETQYF. The CDR3 region has the DNA TGTGCCAGCAGCAACCTCCAAGAGACCCAGTACTTC.

This sequence joins TRBV5-1 and TRBJ2-7; TRBD1 matches 10 bases. The CDR3 totals 14 residues. Trimming took 3 bases from V and 6 from J; bases not matched to a gene: 6. Per germline, CDR1 SGHRS and CDR2 YFSETQ. CDR3 region: CASSSDRGYSEQYF. The CDR3 coding sequence is TGCGCCAGCAGCTCGGACAGGGGGTATAGCGAGCAGTACTTC.

A word on this clone: Other nucleotide sequences in the sample specify the same CDR3. The gene calls are TRBV5-4 and TRBJ2-1, with 12 bases identical to TRBD2. This CDR3 is built from 16 residues. V lost 0 bases to trimming and J lost 7 bases; unmatched junction nucleotides: 5. From germline, CDR1 is SGHNT and CDR2 YYREEE (reference sequence). The CDR3 coding sequence is TGTGCCAGCAGCTTGGGCCTAGCGGGGGGGCAGAATGAGCAGTTCTTC. The encoded protein is CASSLGLAGGQNEQFF.

The chain recombines TRBV6-5 with TRBJ2-2; D is perhaps TRBD2 (6 bases). Germline lookup yields CDR1 MNHEY and CDR2 SVGAGI. CDR3 length equals 14 residues. Trimming cost V 6 bases and J 1 base, with 9 bases left between them. Written as DNA, the CDR3 is TGTGCCAGCAGGCGACTAGAGAACACCGGGGAGCTGTTTTTT. Its translation is CASRRLENTGELFF.